One TCR beta chain is described in this entry. This clone was detected only a few times. What antigen it recognizes has not been identified. The record has no base qualities; no much larger clone is one base away. This record belongs to a study of cytomegalovirus exposure and HLA in healthy donors (dated by TCRdb to about 2017). Study-level background: According to an earlier analysis of a few hundred of the donors, about 179 million T cells yielded 90 million to 140 million unique TCR beta sequences and less than 300 Gb of sequence data. Both class I and class II loci were covered by HLA typing, at four-digit resolution. To decide whether each TCR beta V gene segment behaved as functional or pseudogenic, an earlier analysis of approximately 600 of the donors relied on high-throughput TCR beta sequencing. Approximately 310 gigabases of sequencing data and approximately 85 million unique TCR sequences were included in an early release covering 500 to 750 HLA-typed donors. Because of strong linkage in the cohort, a few DR-DQ haplotypes were treated as single units for association and clustering. Of the roughly 390 genotyped donors, less than 85% were placed in the genetic ancestry cluster associated with self-reported Caucasian donors. All discovery cohort repertoires had been generated on a single sequencing platform. To predict cytomegalovirus infection status, the study brought together high-throughput TCR immunosequencing, statistical association of individual TCRs with disease status, and machine learning. The study profiled the T cell repertoires of 500 to 800 subjects by immunosequencing and related them to cytomegalovirus serostatus. The study aimed to test whether signatures of past pathogen exposure could be identified by cataloging public T cell receptors. Besides the first cohort of some 670 subjects, a separate validation cohort made up of 120 different subjects was used. Rather than drawing on any new phenotypic data, the later analysis identified candidate immune exposures from TCR beta sequences and the way those sequences occurred across donors. A later analysis re-analyzed previously published TCR beta repertoires from 666 donors and added high-resolution HLA genotyping to study TCR occurrence patterns. Donor age, sex, ethnicity and CMV serostatus were collected together with the repertoire data. The number of donors typed differed by locus, with roughly 620-640 for A, B, C, DRB1 and DQB1, 522 for DQA1, 606 for DPA1, and approximately 470 for DPB1. In a later genetic analysis, genome-wide SNP genotypes for about 60% of the 666 donors were used, and that subset was treated as a discovery cohort. Among 350 to 400 genotyped donors of the cohort, an average of around 240,000 unique TCR beta nucleotide sequences were sequenced per donor, roughly 20% of them non-productive.

Results and caveats for the whole study, not just this receptor: A further reported finding was that TCR beta sequences accurately predicted the HLA-A and HLA-B alleles for most subjects in the first cohort. Across donors, most TCR sequences were observed very rarely, whereas some public TCRs were present in many individuals. Broadly in line with IMGT annotations, most TCR beta V segments showed up in productive rearrangements about 90% or about 30% of the time in an earlier analysis of 587 of the donors. Correlated functional status among segregating V segments might be attributable to linkage disequilibrium, but an unknown experimental factor could not be ruled out. In a later analysis, the rate of TCR association differed among HLA loci, with DRB1 alleles having the most associated TCRs and HLA-C alleles having the fewest. A later analysis reported that several top co-occurrence clusters appeared linked to parvovirus B19, influenza, CMV and Epstein-Barr virus. Most CMV-associated TCR beta chains appeared to be HLA-restricted in a later analysis, and the HLA associations seemed to be driven largely by CMV exposure. In a later analysis, HLA-associated TCR beta chains showed more clonal expansion and lower generation probabilities than non-associated chains that were equally common. Some IMGT-functional V segments, including TRBV6-2 and TRBV6-3, could not be distinguished by the 87-base-pair reads and were therefore excluded. A later genetic analysis reported fewer N-insertions in productive TCRs among donors in an Asian-associated ancestry cluster than the roughly 670-donor mean. A later analysis associated 15,000 to 20,000 TCR beta sequences with specific HLA alleles at a false discovery rate of 0.05. When HLA alleles, especially DR and DQ, strongly co-occurred, attributing TCR associations to individual alleles was difficult. Because counts were too low, about 17 rarely observed V segments, including chromosome 9 orphons, were excluded from the earlier analysis of several hundred of the donors. The classifier was reported to diagnose cytomegalovirus status with high specificity and sensitivity in both the original and validation cohorts. HLA typing was unavailable for some donors at each locus, so association tests used only the typed subset. According to the authors, the approach could potentially be generalized to other disease states and immunological phenotypes. A few of the identified cytomegalovirus-associated TCR beta chains were confirmed in vitro to be specific for cytomegalovirus antigens. An association between a missense DCLRE1C variant and V-gene and J-gene trimming of TCR beta chains was found in a later genetic analysis and replicated in an independent cohort. The presence/absence analyses assumed that sequencing depth was roughly uniform across donors, and that assumption may not be true. CMV serostatus was the only immune exposure information available for the cohort. A group of highly shared sequence variants was considered likely to be a technical artifact of the sequencing pipeline. In the study, around 150 TCR beta chains were listed as associated with cytomegalovirus. The cohort was sequenced for TCR beta chains only, and without alpha or paired-chain data the features that could be detected were limited.

The cohort was made up of about 670 healthy bone marrow donors. At the time of sampling, every cohort member was nominally healthy, though immune exposures that went unrecorded were likely present. The donor was CMV seronegative and belonged to the group of under 400 seronegative cohort members. Each donor provided a peripheral blood sample, and peripheral blood mononuclear cells were used for TCR beta sequencing. The Qiagen DNeasy Blood Extraction Kit was used to extract genomic DNA from the blood cell samples. The library was obtained by the immunoSEQ multiplex PCR assay. A mixture of 60 forward primers for TCR Vbeta segments and 13 reverse primers for TCR Jbeta segments was used in the multiplex PCR. A multiplex PCR assay on genomic DNA amplified the CDR3 region of rearranged TCR beta genes. Amplified TCR beta libraries were sequenced as 87-base-pair reads on the Illumina HiSeq System. The paper's data handling went like this. In a later analysis, approximately 74 million unique TCR beta chains were counted across the approximately 640 repertoires, and roughly 9.9 million of these chains were shared by at least two donors. To remove PCR and sequencing errors, raw reads were error-corrected and collapsed into unique sequences using a nearest-neighbor algorithm that merged closely related sequences. Alignment of CDR3 sequences to IMGT reference sequences was used to assign V, D and J gene segments. For a sequence to be retained, a match of at least six nucleotides to both a V gene segment and a J gene segment was required. A rearrangement was called productive if the CDR3 had no stop codons and remained in frame with V and J, and every other rearrangement was called non-productive. CDR3 was defined by IMGT convention, running from the second conserved V-encoded cysteine to the conserved J-encoded phenylalanine. The earlier analysis of some 550 of the donors excluded any sequence lacking an unambiguous match to a single V gene segment. In an earlier analysis of 500 to 750 of the donors, V segments were called functional above 56.7% productive rearrangements and were called segregating when the between-donor standard deviation exceeded 5%. A statistical classification framework was built for diagnosing cytomegalovirus status from the catalog of TCR beta chain sequences. A later analysis assigned V and J genes by comparing TCR nucleotide sequences with IMGT/GENE-DB human TR gene sequences. A later analysis assigned CDR3 sequences and most-parsimonious VDJ recombination scenarios with the TCRdist pipeline. In a later analysis, every TCR beta chain was defined by the combination of its CDR3 amino acid sequence and its V-gene family, and reads without a unique V-gene family were dropped. A later analysis removed 550 to 650 highly shared, low-generation-probability nucleotide sequences to deal with suspected cross-contamination and a sequencing artifact. In a later analysis, a clonal expansion index for each public chain was calculated from normalized within-repertoire ranks of inferred template counts. Generation probabilities in a later analysis came from a VDJ recombination model fitted to out-of-frame rearrangements, and those results were checked against IGoR. In a later analysis, hypergeometric tests were used to score TCR-TCR, TCR-HLA and TCR-CMV co-occurrence, with a repertoire-size bias correction applied to TCR pairs. In a later analysis, false discovery rates were estimated by permuting HLA or CMV assignments 20 times. A later analysis grouped co-occurring TCRs with DBSCAN, adding TCRdist sequence similarity when clustering within HLA-allele-positive subsets. Repertoires with fewer than 30,000 or more than 120,000 public chains, plus five repertoires with anomalous nucleotide sharing, were excluded from co-occurrence clustering. TCRdb obtained this table from immuneACCESS and retained in-frame rearrangements with V and J assigned. These tables miss some clones; where compared with another copy, unresolved V genes account for less than half of the shortfall, and the remainder is unexplained. V, J and clone size are taken as reported in that table, and D and trimming were inferred from the DNA itself. The sample profile shows roughly 90,000 clones; approximately 80% of them were found once. Approximately 2% of the sample comes from the top ten.

Based on the germline V gene (reference sequence), the CDR1 and CDR2 sequences are SEHNR and FQNEAQ. The CDR3 sequence holds 15 residues, the cysteine and phenylalanine included. Only the CDR3 portion is preserved as DNA: 45 bases, with reading frame beginning at the first base. The sample consisted of PBMCs. The V gene is TRBV7-9 and the J gene is TRBJ2-5, with 8 middle bases fitting TRBD1. The DNA matches TRBJ2-7 better at its end, which makes the J call doubtful. This receptor was taken from a man between 18 and 35 years old in good health and CMV-seronegative. The DNA sequence reads TGTGCCAGCAGCGAGGGACAGGTCTTCTCCTACGAGCAGTACTTC. The translation is CASSEGQVFSYEQYF.